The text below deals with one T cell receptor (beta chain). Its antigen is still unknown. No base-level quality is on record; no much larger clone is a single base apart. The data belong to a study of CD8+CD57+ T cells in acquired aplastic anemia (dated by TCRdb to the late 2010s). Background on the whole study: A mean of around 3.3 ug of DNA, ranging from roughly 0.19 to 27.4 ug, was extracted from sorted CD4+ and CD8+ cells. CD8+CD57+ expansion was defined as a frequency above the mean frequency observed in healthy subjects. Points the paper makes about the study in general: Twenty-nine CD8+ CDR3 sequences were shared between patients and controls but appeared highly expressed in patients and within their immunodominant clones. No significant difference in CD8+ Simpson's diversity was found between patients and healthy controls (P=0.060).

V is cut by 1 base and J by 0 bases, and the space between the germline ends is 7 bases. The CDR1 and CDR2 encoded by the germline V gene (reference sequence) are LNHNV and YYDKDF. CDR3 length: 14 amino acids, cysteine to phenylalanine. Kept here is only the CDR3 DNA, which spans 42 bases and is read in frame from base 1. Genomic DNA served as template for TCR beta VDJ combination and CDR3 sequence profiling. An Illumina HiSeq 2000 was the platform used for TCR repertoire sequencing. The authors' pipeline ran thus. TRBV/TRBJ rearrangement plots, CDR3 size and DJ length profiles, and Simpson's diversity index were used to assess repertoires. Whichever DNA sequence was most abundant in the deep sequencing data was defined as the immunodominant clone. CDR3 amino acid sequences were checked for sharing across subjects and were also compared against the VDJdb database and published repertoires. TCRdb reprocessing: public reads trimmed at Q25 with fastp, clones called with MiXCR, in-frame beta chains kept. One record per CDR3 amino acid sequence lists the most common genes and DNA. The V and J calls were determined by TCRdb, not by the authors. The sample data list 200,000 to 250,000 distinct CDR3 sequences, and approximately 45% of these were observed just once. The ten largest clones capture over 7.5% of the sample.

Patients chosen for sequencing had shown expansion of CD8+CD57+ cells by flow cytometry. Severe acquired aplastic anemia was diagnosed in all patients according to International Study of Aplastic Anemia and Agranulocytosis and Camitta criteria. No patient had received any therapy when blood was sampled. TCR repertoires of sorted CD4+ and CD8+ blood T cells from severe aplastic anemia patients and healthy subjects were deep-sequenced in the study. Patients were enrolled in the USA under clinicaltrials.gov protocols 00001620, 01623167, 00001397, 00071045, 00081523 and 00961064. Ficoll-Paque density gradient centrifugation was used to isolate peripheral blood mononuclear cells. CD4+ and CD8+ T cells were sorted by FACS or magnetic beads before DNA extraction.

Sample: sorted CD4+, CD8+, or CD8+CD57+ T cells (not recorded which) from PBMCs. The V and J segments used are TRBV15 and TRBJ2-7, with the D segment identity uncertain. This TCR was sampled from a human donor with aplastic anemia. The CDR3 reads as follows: CATSRGQVSYEQYF. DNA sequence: TGTGCCACCAGCAGAGGGCAGGTCTCCTACGAGCAGTACTTC. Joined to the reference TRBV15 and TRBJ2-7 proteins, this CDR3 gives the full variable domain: DAMVIQNPRYQVTQFGKPVTLSCSQTLNHNVMYWYQQKSSQAPKLLFHYYDKDFNNEADTPDNFQSRRPNTSFCFLDIRSPGLGDTAMYLCATSRGQVSYEQYFGPGTRLTVT.